Shown below are 18 T cell receptor beta chains from a single sample sequenced in a study of Ad26.COV2.S vaccination and SARS-CoV-2 variants. Regarding treatment: about 20 received Ad26.COV2.S at low or high dose, single or two shots; several received placebo; per-sample allocation not given. Vaccine and placebo recipients were sampled on day 63 after the first injection. The method was immunoSEQ multiplex PCR; TCRdb's version includes in-frame clones alone and lacks a portion of them. Counted here are approximately 460,000 clones, 89% occurring once; the ten biggest clones make up about 1.7%. The sequenced sample was peripheral blood, obtained in a trial of Ad26.COV2.S vaccine versus placebo. The origin of the receptors is a person aged 18-60 years who received the Ad26.COV2.S COVID-19 vaccine or a placebo.

The CDR3 sequence: CASRDLLTNEKLFF. DNA of the CDR3: TGTGCCAGTAGGGACCTCCTTACTAATGAAAAACTGTTTTTT. V and J are TRBV19 and TRBJ1-4, with D hard to call. CDR1 LNHDA and CDR2 SQIVND come from the germline V gene (reference sequence). The CDR3 loop spans 14 amino acids. The V end was cut by 6 bases, the J end by 2 bases, with 10 bases between.

This clone appeared once. This rearrangement joins TRBV4-2 to TRBJ1-4; no definite D call. Germline V gene lookup returns CDR1 LGHNA and CDR2 YNFKEQ. V shed 4 bases and J shed 4 bases, with 13 bases lying between them. CDR3 size: 15 residues. CDR3: CASSLLPGVNEKLFF. CDR3 bases: TGTGCCAGCAGCCTGTTACCGGGCGTTAATGAAAAACTGTTTTTT.

The chain carries TRBV18 and TRBJ2-3; D gene ambiguous. The ends were cut back, 5 bases at V and 8 bases at J, with 23 bases in the middle. Germline values: CDR1 KGHSH, CDR2 LQKENI. This CDR3 is 16 amino acids long. The CDR3 sequence: CASSETTLIGFGTQYF. The CDR3 nucleotides are TGTGCCAGCTCAGAAACAACCCTTATTGGTTTTGGTACGCAGTATTTT.

The chain couples TRBV12-5 to TRBJ2-1; possible D gene TRBD1, 6 bases. CDR1 and CDR2 from the germline V gene are LGHNT and FRNRAP. The CDR3 runs to 15 residues. Trimming removed 3 bases from V and 2 bases from J, with 11 bases in between. The CDR3 loop is CASGFTTGPYNEQFF. The CDR3 DNA sequence: TGTGCTAGTGGTTTCACGACAGGACCCTACAATGAGCAGTTCTTC.

CDR3 amino acids: CASSLGGPPQETQYF. In nucleotides, the CDR3 is TGTGCCAGCAGCTTAGGGGGTCCACCCCAAGAGACCCAGTACTTC. This chain connects TRBV7-6 to TRBJ2-5; no clear D. V was pared by 1 base and J by 1 base, with 10 bases between. The length of the CDR3 is 15 residues. Germline lookup yields CDR1 SGHVS and CDR2 FNYEAQ.

V usage is TRBV6-5 and J usage is TRBJ2-7; D is perhaps TRBD2 (7 bases). CDR1 is MNHEY and CDR2 is SVGAGI in the germline V gene. V shed 0 bases and J shed 6 bases, with 15 bases lying between them. This CDR3 is 15 amino acids long. CDR3 coding DNA: TGTGCCAGCAGTTACTCGATGGGGGGGCGTCGCGAGCAGTACTTC. It codes for CASSYSMGGRREQYF.

The V and J genes are TRBV2 and TRBJ1-1, with D possibly matching TRBD1 (6 bases). The V end was cut by 8 bases, the J end by 4 bases, with 20 bases between. Germline V lookup: CDR1 SNHLY, CDR2 FYNNEI. CDR3 length equals 15 residues. CDR3 DNA: TGTGCCAGCGGGGGGGCGCGTTTTGAGGGCACTGAAGCTTTCTTT. Protein product: CASGGARFEGTEAFF.

The chain uses TRBV29-1 and TRBJ1-1; 7 bases agree with TRBD1. The CDR3 runs 13 residues. Germline loops: CDR1 SQVTM, CDR2 ANQGSEA. Trimming took 5 bases from V and 6 from J; bases not matched to a gene: 9. The CDR3 reads CSVQPRGRSEAFF. The CDR3 nucleotides are TGCAGCGTTCAACCCAGGGGGAGATCTGAAGCTTTCTTT. The variable domain in full, with the rest retrieved from reference TRBV29-1 and TRBJ1-1, is SAVISQKPSRDICQRGTSLTIQCQVDSQVTMMFWYRQQPGQSLTLIATANQGSEATYESGFVIDKFPISRPNLTFSTLTVSNMSPEDSSIYLCSVQPRGRSEAFFGQGTRLTVV.

V gene TRBV5-8 combines with J gene TRBJ2-7, with no clear D. The V end was cut by 0 bases, the J end by 0 bases, with 10 bases between. The CDR3 extends over 15 amino acids. From germline, CDR1 is SGHTS and CDR2 YDEGEE. The CDR3 nucleotides are TGTGCCAGCAGCTTGGGGGGTAACCCCTCCTACGAGCAGTACTTC. As protein: CASSLGGNPSYEQYF.

The rearrangement links TRBV11-2 to TRBJ2-1; the match to TRBD2 covers 7 bases. The CDR3 covers 15 residues. The V and J ends lost 6 bases and 3 bases, in that order; junction bases with no gene match: 8. The germline V gene encodes CDR1 SGHAT and CDR2 FQNNGV. CDR3 loop: CASRTGGGGYNEQFF. CDR3 bases: TGTGCCAGCAGGACGGGGGGAGGAGGCTACAATGAGCAGTTCTTC.

V and J are TRBV19 and TRBJ1-6; 8 bases map to TRBD1. Germline V gene lookup returns CDR1 LNHDA and CDR2 SQIVND (reference sequence). V lost 6 bases to trimming and J lost 10 bases; unmatched junction nucleotides: 8. This CDR3 is built from 14 residues. The CDR3 reads CASSHTGGGSPLHF. The CDR3 nucleotides are TGTGCCAGTAGCCATACAGGGGGAGGGTCACCCCTCCACTTT.

As concerns this clone: Other DNA sequences within the sample encode an identical CDR3. The V gene is TRBV9, the J gene TRBJ2-5; 8 positions agree with TRBD2. There are 14 residues in the CDR3. The ends lost 2 bases at V and 5 bases at J; junction bases unmatched: 5. Per germline, CDR1 SGDLS and CDR2 YYNGEE. CDR3 nucleotide sequence: TGTGCCAGCAGCGTCGGAGGCGGGAGGGAGACCCAGTACTTC. Amino acids: CASSVGGGRETQYF.

The chain carries TRBV5-8 and TRBJ1-2; the D gene is possibly TRBD1 (6 bases). V gave up 0 bases and J gave up 0 bases, with 6 bases separating them. The CDR3 spans 14 residues. Germline V CDR1 and CDR2: SGHTS, YDEGEE. The CDR3 DNA is TGTGCCAGCAGCTTGGACAGGGCTAACTATGGCTACACCTTC. Encoded protein: CASSLDRANYGYTF.

V gene TRBV6-5 combines with J gene TRBJ2-4; 11 nucleotides match TRBD2. The germline gives CDR1 MNHEY, CDR2 SVGAGI. After removal of 6 bases from V and 4 bases from J, the junction contained 5 bases not matched to a gene. The CDR3 sequence is 15 residues long. CDR3 DNA sequence: TGTGCCAGCAGAAGCGGGACTAGCGGAAAAAACATTCAGTACTTC. This codes for CASRSGTSGKNIQYF.

V gene TRBV28 combines with J gene TRBJ1-2; no clear D gene. Looked up from germline, CDR1 is MDHEN and CDR2 is SYDVKM. There are 14 residues in the CDR3. Between the trimmed V and J ends, which lost 5 bases and 6 bases, there was a span of 16 bases. As DNA, the CDR3 is TGTGCCAGCAGTCCTCAGCCGGGAATCCATGGCTACACCTTC. Its translation: CASSPQPGIHGYTF.

The rearrangement joins TRBV28 to TRBJ2-1, with TRBD2 identical over 14 bases. Germline assignment: CDR1 MDHEN and CDR2 SYDVKM. There are 16 residues in the CDR3. Trimming at V came to 6 bases and at J to 9 bases, leaving 10 bases not matched to a gene. The CDR3, as DNA: TGTGCCAGCAGACGGACCGGGACTAGCGGGAGATCTGAGCAGTTCTTC. Residues: CASRRTGTSGRSEQFF. Based on the CDR3 plus reference TRBV28 and TRBJ2-1, the full variable domain is DVKVTQSSRYLVKRTGEKVFLECVQDMDHENMFWYRQDPGLGLRLIYFSYDVKMKEKGDIPEGYSVSREKKERFSLILESASTNQTSMYLCASRRTGTSGRSEQFFGPGTRLTVL.

Concerning this clone: A read error may account for a junction end that differs from germline. The V and J genes are TRBV4-1 and TRBJ2-3; 9 bases fit TRBD1. The germline V gene has CDR1 MGHRA and CDR2 YSYEKL. The length of the CDR3 is 12 residues. CDR3: CASSPRGQGKNF. CDR3 in DNA: TGCGCCAGCAGCCCTAGGGGACAGGGCAAGAATTTT.

In regard to this clone: Other DNA sequences in the sample encode the same CDR3. The chain carries TRBV5-1 and TRBJ1-5, with D possibly matching TRBD1 (5 bases). This CDR3 has 14 amino acids. From germline, CDR1 is SGHRS and CDR2 YFSETQ. The V and J ends lost 1 base and 5 bases respectively, with 10 bases between them. CDR3 sequence reads: CASSLRQGDQPQHF. For the CDR3, the DNA is TGCGCCAGCAGCTTGAGGCAGGGAGATCAGCCCCAGCATTTT.